The 25 T cell receptor beta chains below come from one sample, sequenced in a study of blood T cell repertoires in COVID-19. Method: immunoSEQ multiplex PCR; TCRdb's copy keeps in-frame clones and lacks some. Here the sample spans 90,000 to 140,000 clones, more than 80% being singletons. Material: peripheral blood. These receptors came from a woman aged 65 to 85 with acute or convalescent COVID-19.

The chain joins TRBV7-6 to TRBJ2-7; a possible D gene is TRBD2 (6 bases). CDR1 and CDR2 (germline): SGHVS, FNYEAQ. The CDR3 has 14 residues. V lost 8 bases and J lost 1, with 15 bases in between. Written as DNA, the CDR3 is TGTGCCAGCGGTCGGGCTAGCGATTCCTACGAGCAGTACTTC. It yields the protein CASGRASDSYEQYF.

This sequence joins TRBV4-1 and TRBJ1-4, with a weak D call TRBD1 (6 bases). CDR3 length: 16 residues. The germline V and J ends were trimmed by 1 base and 3 bases, with 12 bases remaining between them. The germline CDR1 and CDR2 sequences are MGHRA and YSYEKL. CDR3 region: CASSQVSGQANEKLFF. As DNA, the CDR3 is TGCGCCAGCAGCCAAGTTTCGGGACAAGCTAATGAAAAACTGTTTTTT.

This chain links TRBV25-1 with TRBJ2-1; TRBD2 matches 7 bases. Per germline, CDR1 MGHDK and CDR2 SYGVNS. Losses at the gene ends were 2 bases for V and 5 bases for J; bases not matched to a gene: 15. The CDR3 sequence is 18 residues long. The DNA of the CDR3 is TGTGCCAGCAGTGAAGGGGACTACCCACGTCCTTATAACAATGAGCAGTTCTTC. It translates to CASSEGDYPRPYNNEQFF.

V gene TRBV2 combines with J gene TRBJ2-5; 7 bases are shared with TRBD1. V lost 3 bases and J lost 5; bases outside the gene matches: 9. Germline V lookup: CDR1 SNHLY, CDR2 FYNNEI. The CDR3 contains 15 residues. The CDR3 region is CASSELTGRGETQYF. In DNA, the CDR3 is TGTGCCAGCAGTGAGTTGACAGGGCGAGGTGAGACCCAGTACTTC.

V usage is TRBV5-1 and J usage is TRBJ2-1; D possibly corresponds to TRBD2 (6 bases). V lost 0 bases and J 4 bases, leaving 14 bases between the germline ends. The CDR3 is 16 amino acids. Germline V gene lookup returns CDR1 SGHRS and CDR2 YFSETQ. CDR3 region: CASSLDGSGLYNEQFF. The CDR3 DNA reads TGCGCCAGCAGCTTGGATGGTAGCGGCTTATACAATGAGCAGTTCTTC. The variable domain in full, completed from reference TRBV5-1 and TRBJ2-1, reads KAGVTQTPRYLIKTRGQQVTLSCSPISGHRSVSWYQQTPGQGLQFLFEYFSETQRNKGNFPGRFSGRQFSNSRSEMNVSTLELGDSALYLCASSLDGSGLYNEQFFGPGTRLTVL.

The genes are TRBV10-3 and TRBJ2-7, with TRBD1 matching 9 bases. J lost 5 bases, V lost 1 base, and 6 bases had no gene match. Germline CDR1 ENHRY, CDR2 SYGVKD. CDR3 length equals 15 residues. The CDR3 region has the DNA TGTGCCATCAGTGAGTACGGGGACAGGGAAGACGAGCAGTACTTC. It yields the protein CAISEYGDREDEQYF.

The chain joins TRBV4-3 to TRBJ1-4; 7 bases are a match to TRBD1. CDR3 length: 19 residues. Losses at the gene ends were 1 base for V and 0 bases for J; bases not matched to a gene: 11. Per germline, CDR1 LGHNA and CDR2 YSLEER. CDR3 amino acids: CASSQGRTGGATTNEKLFF. The CDR3 nucleotides read TGCGCCAGCAGCCAAGGCCGGACAGGCGGCGCGACAACTAATGAAAAACTGTTTTTT.

This clone has only one observation. V and J are TRBV12-3 or TRBV12-4 and TRBJ1-6; a possible D gene is TRBD1 (5 bases). Between the trimmed V and J ends, which lost 8 bases and 7 bases, there was a span of 12 bases. The CDR3 contains 13 residues. Here the CDR3 reads CASSRGWNSPLHF. DNA for the CDR3: TGTGCCAGCTCCCGGGGGTGGAATTCACCCCTCCACTTT.

This chain links TRBV2 with TRBJ1-5, with 9 bases identical to TRBD1. The V segment lost 3 bases and the J segment 4 bases; nucleotides outside the gene matches: 4. This CDR3 comprises 15 residues. Germline V lookup: CDR1 SNHLY, CDR2 FYNNEI. The CDR3 here is CASSDRDRENQPQHF. The CDR3 bases are TGTGCCAGCAGTGACCGGGACAGGGAAAATCAGCCCCAGCATTTT.

The chain uses TRBV18 and TRBJ2-7, with 8 bases aligning to TRBD1. The CDR3 loop spans 15 amino acids. Unmatched junction bases numbered 11, after V lost 4 bases and J lost 6 bases. CDR1 and CDR2 (germline): KGHSH, LQKENI. CDR3 bases: TGTGCCAGCTCACAACCGGGACAGGCCCCTTTCGAGCAGTACTTC. This gives the protein CASSQPGQAPFEQYF.

Only one count was recorded for this clone. This chain uses TRBV5-8 with TRBJ1-6, with a tentative D call TRBD1 (5 bases). Trimming removed 0 bases at V and 0 bases at J, with 10 bases between. The CDR3 totals 17 residues. Per the germline V gene, CDR1 is SGHTS and CDR2 is YDEGEE. The CDR3 loop is CASSLDRGSSYNSPLHF. As DNA, the CDR3 is TGTGCCAGCAGCTTGGATCGGGGGAGCTCCTATAATTCACCCCTCCACTTT.

This clone has only one observation. The CDR3 loop reads CASSKGSAGINEKLFF. The CDR3 DNA reads TGTGCCAGCAGCAAAGGGTCGGCAGGAATTAATGAAAAACTGTTTTTT. This rearrangement joins TRBV21-1 to TRBJ1-4; whether TRBD1, the table's D call, matches the DNA was not checked. TRBV21-1 is tagged as a pseudogene. This CDR3 is 16 amino acids long.

This clone occurred once. This sequence joins TRBV5-1 and TRBJ1-3; D not resolved. Germline CDR1 and CDR2: SGHRS and YFSETQ. V lost 0 bases to trimming and J lost 0 bases, with 10 bases between them. This CDR3 is built from 16 residues. The DNA of the CDR3 is TGCGCCAGCAGCTTGGCGCAGGTGAGCTCTGGAAACACCATATATTTT. Translation: CASSLAQVSSGNTIYF.

This chain links TRBV3-1 (or the pseudogene TRBV3-2) with TRBJ1-1; no clear D gene. Trimming removed 3 bases at V and 5 bases at J, with 7 bases between. The CDR3 runs 12 residues. The germline V gene encodes CDR1 LGHDT and CDR2 YNNKEL (reference sequence). The CDR3 sequence: CASSQGGTEAFF. CDR3 DNA sequence: TGTGCCAGCAGCCAGGGAGGGACTGAAGCTTTCTTT.

The chain uses TRBV6-5 and TRBJ1-2; 8 bases fit TRBD1. The germline V gene encodes CDR1 MNHEY and CDR2 SVGAGI. Trimming took 0 bases from V and 5 from J; bases not matched to a gene: 8. This CDR3 comprises 16 residues. CDR3 nucleotide sequence: TGTGCCAGCAGTTACTCGAAGGACAGGGAGTCGTATGGCTACACCTTC. It encodes CASSYSKDRESYGYTF.

The gene calls are TRBV2 and TRBJ2-3; maybe TRBD1 (6 bases). This CDR3 spans 11 amino acids. Germline V gives CDR1 SNHLY, CDR2 FYNNEI. Trimming took 4 bases from V and 8 from J, leaving 7 bases between them. This chain's CDR3 is CASSGGGTQYF. For the CDR3, the DNA is TGTGCCAGCAGTGGAGGGGGTACGCAGTATTTT.

The rearrangement links TRBV5-6 to TRBJ2-5; TRBD1 matches 9 bases. The ends lost 0 bases at V and 1 base at J; junction bases unmatched: 7. Per germline, CDR1 SGHDT and CDR2 YYEEEE. The CDR3 is made up of 17 amino acids. The CDR3 nucleotides read TGTGCCAGCAGCTTGGCGCTGGACAGGGGCCCCCAAGAGACCCAGTACTTC. This codes for CASSLALDRGPQETQYF.

The sample holds one count of this clone. The rearrangement joins TRBV10-3 to TRBJ2-1; 7 bases are a match to TRBD2. Unmatched junction bases numbered 0, after V lost 8 bases and J lost 5 bases. The CDR3 covers 11 residues. Germline loops: CDR1 ENHRY, CDR2 SYGVKD. CDR3 amino acids: CAIRGDNEQFF. Written as DNA, the CDR3 is TGTGCCATCCGGGGGGACAATGAGCAGTTCTTC.

V gene TRBV27 combines with J gene TRBJ2-1; D might be TRBD1 (6 bases). V lost 2 bases and J 7 bases, leaving 18 bases between the germline ends. Germline lookup yields CDR1 MNHEY and CDR2 SMNVEV (reference sequence). The CDR3 runs to 16 residues. This chain's CDR3 is CASSLQGLAISNEQFF. For the CDR3, the DNA is TGTGCCAGCAGTTTACAGGGGCTAGCAATTTCTAATGAGCAGTTCTTC.

The chain combines TRBV4-1 with TRBJ1-5; D is perhaps TRBD1 (5 bases). This CDR3 contains 14 residues. The germline CDR1 and CDR2 sequences are MGHRA and YSYEKL. With 1 base removed from V and 3 bases from J, the gap between germline ends came to 7 bases. In nucleotides, the CDR3 is TGCGCCAGCAGCCAAGCAGGGTCCAATCAGCCCCAGCATTTT. Its translation is CASSQAGSNQPQHF.

This chain connects TRBV30 to TRBJ1-4, with 7 bases lining up with TRBD1. V lost 2 bases and J lost 6; bases outside the gene matches: 6. Germline V CDR1 and CDR2: GTSNPN, SVGIG (reference sequence). This CDR3 is 14 amino acids long. CDR3: CAWSHGQEYEKLFF. CDR3 nucleotide sequence: TGTGCCTGGAGTCACGGACAGGAATATGAAAAACTGTTTTTT.

The chain uses TRBV18 and TRBJ2-5, with D possibly matching TRBD2 (5 bases). Trimming pared 3 bases from V and 5 bases from J, leaving 13 bases between. The CDR3 runs to 14 residues. Per germline, CDR1 KGHSH and CDR2 LQKENI. The CDR3 loop reads CASSPLSASETQYF. The CDR3, as DNA: TGTGCCAGCTCACCCTTGTCGGCTAGCGAGACCCAGTACTTC.

V gene TRBV24-1 combines with J gene TRBJ2-6, with 7 nucleotides matching TRBD2. This CDR3 contains 16 residues. CDR1 KGHDR and CDR2 SFDVKD come from the germline V gene. V lost 6 bases and J lost 2; bases outside the gene matches: 6. CDR3 in amino acids: CATSTSGMTGANVLTF. The DNA for the CDR3 is TGTGCCACCAGTACCAGCGGGATGACTGGGGCCAACGTCCTGACTTTC.

V usage is TRBV19 and J usage is TRBJ2-7, with D possibly matching TRBD2 (7 bases). The V gene lost 7 bases and the J gene lost 5 bases, with 18 bases spanning the gap. The CDR3 sequence is 14 residues long. Germline CDR1 and CDR2: LNHDA and SQIVND (reference sequence). In nucleotides, the CDR3 is TGTGCCAGTACCACAGGGACTACCAAGGACGAGCAGTACTTC. This translates into CASTTGTTKDEQYF.

The CDR3 protein is CASSFGDSSHYGYTF. As DNA, the CDR3 is TGTGCCAGCAGTTTTGGGGACAGCTCCCACTATGGCTACACCTTC. The chain couples TRBV28 to TRBJ1-2; 7 nucleotides match TRBD1. The CDR3 contains 15 residues. The germline V gene has CDR1 MDHEN and CDR2 SYDVKM. V lost 3 bases and J lost 3; bases outside the gene matches: 7.